Following are 9 T cell receptor beta chains from one sample sequenced in a study of control samples from healthy donors and cancer patients. The data were produced by immunoSEQ multiplex PCR, yet TCRdb's version contains in-frame clones alone and is incomplete. The sample records 130,000 to 150,000 clones, roughly 93% being singletons. The sample consisted of blood. Every receptor here comes from a man younger than 35 in good health.

J is TRBJ2-1 and V is TRBV4-1; 12 positions match TRBD2. The V gene's germline CDR1 is MGHRA and CDR2 YSYEKL. V was pared by 4 bases and J by 3 bases, with 4 bases of the junction left unmatched. CDR3 length equals 16 residues. Written as DNA, the CDR3 is TGCGCCAGCAGCCGATCACTAGCGGGGGGCTACAATGAGCAGTTCTTC. Its translation: CASSRSLAGGYNEQFF.

The CDR3 is CASTTSLGTNYEQYF. The CDR3 nucleotides read TGTGCCAGCACTACCTCCCTGGGGACTAACTACGAGCAGTACTTC. This chain connects TRBV6-5 to TRBJ2-7; 7 bases align to TRBD2. After removal of 7 bases from V and 3 bases from J, the junction contained 12 bases not matched to a gene. CDR1 and CDR2 (germline): MNHEY, SVGAGI. The CDR3 covers 15 residues.

This clone occurred once. V gene TRBV30 combines with J gene TRBJ1-2; the match to TRBD1 covers 8 bases. Germline CDR1 GTSNPN, CDR2 SVGIG (reference sequence). V dropped 3 bases and J dropped 8; count of bases not matched to a gene: 11. The CDR3 extends over 14 amino acids. CDR3 in amino acids: CAWRIAAGGNGYTF. In DNA form, the CDR3 reads TGTGCCTGGAGGATAGCGGCAGGGGGCAACGGCTACACCTTC.

This sequence joins TRBV5-5 and TRBJ1-5; weak D call: TRBD1 (5 bases). The V and J ends lost 0 bases and 9 bases respectively, with 19 bases between them. CDR3 length: 16 amino acids. Germline CDR1 reads SGHKS; CDR2 reads YYEKEE (reference sequence). The CDR3 is CASSLGGRAGEMPQHF. The CDR3 nucleotides read TGTGCCAGCAGCTTGGGGGGCCGCGCAGGAGAGATGCCCCAGCATTTT.

V is TRBV30 and J is TRBJ1-5; D unclear. Between the trimmed V and J ends, which lost 0 bases and 9 bases, there was a span of 15 bases. This CDR3 is 14 amino acids long. Germline V gene lookup returns CDR1 GTSNPN and CDR2 SVGIG (reference sequence). CDR3 in DNA: TGTGCCTGGAGTGTAAAGGGCCTTTGGGGGCCCCAGCATTTT. Protein: CAWSVKGLWGPQHF.

In this sample, this clone turned up once. The chain employs TRBV28 and TRBJ2-7; D is unclear. Germline V gene data show CDR1 as MDHEN and CDR2 as SYDVKM. The length of the CDR3 is 15 residues. Trimming cost V 2 bases and J 4 bases, with 15 bases left between them. The CDR3 sequence is CASSLTWPDTYEQYF. In DNA, the CDR3 is TGTGCCAGCAGTTTAACGTGGCCGGATACATACGAGCAGTACTTC. Full variable domain (rest looked up from reference TRBV28 and TRBJ2-7): DVKVTQSSRYLVKRTGEKVFLECVQDMDHENMFWYRQDPGLGLRLIYFSYDVKMKEKGDIPEGYSVSREKKERFSLILESASTNQTSMYLCASSLTWPDTYEQYFGPGTRLTVT.

The rearrangement links TRBV18 to TRBJ1-2; D not resolved. This CDR3 contains 15 residues. The germline CDR1 and CDR2 sequences are KGHSH and LQKENI. Trimming pared 4 bases from V and 2 bases from J, leaving 14 bases between. CDR3 bases: TGTGCCAGCTCACGAAACCGGGAGGCCAACTATGGCTACACCTTC. Its translation is CASSRNREANYGYTF.

This rearrangement joins TRBV7-2 to TRBJ1-2, with D hard to call. Germline V CDR1 and CDR2: SGHTA, FQGNSA. V was shortened by 1 base and J by 4 bases, with 16 bases between the two germline ends. The CDR3 has 16 residues. The CDR3 region is CASSLGVDAGVYGYTF. The DNA for the CDR3 is TGTGCCAGCAGCTTAGGTGTTGACGCGGGAGTCTATGGCTACACCTTC.

This clone was detected only a few times. The J gene is TRBJ2-1, the V gene TRBV18; a weak D match, TRBD1 (6 bases). Trimming took off 4 bases at V and 0 bases at J, with 16 bases between the two ends. CDR1 is KGHSH and CDR2 is LQKENI in the germline V gene. CDR3 length equals 17 residues. The DNA for the CDR3 is TGTGCCAGCTCACGGAACTCGGGACACAGCTCCTACAATGAGCAGTTCTTC. It specifies CASSRNSGHSSYNEQFF.